What follows is one T cell receptor beta chain and its context. The method was immunoSEQ multiplex PCR; TCRdb's version includes in-frame clones alone and lacks a portion of them. In the table there are some 46,000 clones, more than 80% of which are singletons. The CDR3 is 13 residues long. The germline V gene encodes CDR1 LGHNT and CDR2 FRNRAP. V was clipped by 4 bases and J by 5 bases, with 12 bases between them. The data originate from a study of OX40 agonist ivuxolimab in advanced cancers. The overall study: Past anti-PD-1, anti-PD-L1 or anti-CTLA-4 therapy was accepted, and roughly 38% had received some.

Material: CD4+ or CD8+ T cells sorted from blood, obtained in a trial of the OX40 agonist ivuxolimab. The chain uses TRBV12-5 and TRBJ2-7; D call uncertain. The sequence was collected from an adult with an advanced solid tumor such as melanoma, head and neck, liver or kidney cancer. Here the CDR3 DNA reads TGTGCTAGTGGTTCGGGCGGAATTAACGAGCAGTACTTC. Its protein is CASGSGGINEQYF.